This is a list of T cell receptor beta chains from one sample in a study of T cell responses to AZD1222 COVID-19 vaccine. Sequencing used immunoSEQ multiplex PCR; TCRdb keeps in-frame clones, though not all of them. The sample has more than 85,000 clones; 70% to 90% are singletons. The sequencing here drew on peripheral blood, taken on day 0 of AZD1222 vaccination. The source is an adult in good health. The CDR3 runs from the conserved cysteine through the conserved F or W. D genes are given only for firm matches. The size field is filled for only some rows; it gives once, few, many or a size class.

J,V,D,size,CDR3,DNA
TRBJ1-3,TRBV29-1,.,.,CSVEDRGRDSGNTIYF,TGCAGCGTTGAAGATCGGGGCAGAGACTCTGGAAACACCATATATTTT
TRBJ2-1,TRBV27,.,.,CASSLSKSAYNEQFF,TGTGCCAGCAGTTTATCTAAATCGGCCTACAATGAGCAGTTCTTC
TRBJ2-7,TRBV9,.,.,CASSPSVGGDSYEQYF,TGTGCCAGCAGCCCCTCGGTTGGCGGGGACTCCTACGAGCAGTACTTC
TRBJ2-7,TRBV27,.,.,CASSCRAGHF,TGTGCCAGCAGTTGTCGAGCAGGGCACTTC
TRBJ2-3,TRBV30,TRBD2,.,CAWSVRAGGADTQYF,TGTGCCTGGAGTGTACGGGCGGGAGGAGCAGATACGCAGTATTTT
TRBJ2-1,TRBV11-2,TRBD2,.,CASSPGLAGAYNEQFF,TGTGCCAGCAGCCCAGGACTAGCGGGAGCCTACAATGAGCAGTTCTTC
TRBJ2-1,TRBV13,TRBD2,.,CASSFVAGGRINEQFF,TGTGCCAGCAGCTTCGTTGCGGGAGGGCGAATCAATGAGCAGTTCTTC
TRBJ1-3,TRBV29-1,TRBD1,.,CSAGQGGNTIYF,TGCAGCGCTGGACAGGGTGGAAACACCATATATTTT
TRBJ2-2,TRBV19,.,.,CASSSLSGAGELFF,TGTGCCAGTAGCAGCCTTTCGGGGGCCGGGGAGCTGTTTTTT
TRBJ1-5,TRBV28,.,once,CATRLTPNQPQHF,TGTGCCACCAGGCTTACCCCCAATCAGCCCCAGCATTTT
TRBJ2-1,TRBV6-1,TRBD1,.,CASSERSGGRGGNEQFF,TGTGCCAGCAGTGAACGATCAGGGGGACGTGGGGGCAATGAGCAGTTCTTC
TRBJ2-2,TRBV24-1,.,.,CATSEYFPGPGTGELFF,TGTGCCACCAGTGAATATTTCCCGGGCCCTGGGACCGGGGAGCTGTTTTTT
TRBJ1-2,TRBV15,.,.,CATSRRLGARDGYTF,TGTGCCACCAGCAGAAGATTGGGGGCGCGGGATGGCTACACCTTC
TRBJ1-3,TRBV5-6,.,.,CASSLGAGNTIYF,TGTGCCAGCAGCTTGGGGGCTGGAAACACCATATATTTT
TRBJ2-4,TRBV2,TRBD2,.,CASSGGGPNIQYF,TGTGCCAGCTCTGGCGGGGGTCCAAACATTCAGTACTTC
TRBJ2-7,TRBV5-4,TRBD2,.,CASSSGRGVYEQYF,TGTGCCAGCAGCTCAGGCCGGGGGGTCTACGAGCAGTACTTC
TRBJ2-7,TRBV10-3,TRBD2,.,CAISSTSVSYEQYF,TGTGCCATCAGTTCGACTAGCGTATCCTACGAGCAGTACTTC
TRBJ1-3,TRBV5-6,.,few,CASSLLGGTGNTIYF,TGTGCCAGCAGCTTGCTGGGGGGCACTGGAAACACCATATATTTT
TRBJ2-2,TRBV5-1,TRBD2,.,CASSPGLVPNTGELFF,TGCGCCAGCAGCCCCGGACTAGTCCCCAACACCGGGGAGCTGTTTTTT
TRBJ1-2,TRBV6-5,.,.,CASGRGQVYGYTF,TGTGCCAGCGGGAGGGGCCAAGTCTATGGCTACACCTTC